The clone carrying this T cell receptor (beta chain) was counted at least ten times. The antigen remains unidentified. Researchers defined stable Graves' hyperthyroidism as no ophthalmopathy progression within 18 months. Patients aged 18 to 65 had newly diagnosed hyperthyroidism lasting under 2 months. The sample is drawn from a study of T cells in Graves' hyperthyroidism and ophthalmopathy. Notes on the study in general: Blood also showed most of the thyroid clonotypes that were expanded above 0.001.

TCR beta CDR3 region amplification was performed from RNA transcripts. Primed by the HTBI set, a first-round RT-PCR was run on the TCR CDR3. TCRdb re-called the multiplex PCR reads through MiXCR, storing one row per CDR3 protein. The sample carries under 400,000 distinct CDR3 sequences, roughly a fifth recorded once. The CDR3 is 16 residues long. Germline assignment: CDR1 MNHEY and CDR2 SMNVEV (reference sequence). V lost 1 base to trimming and J lost 3 bases; unmatched junction nucleotides: 8. The source material was blood. The chain links TRBV27 to TRBJ1-2, with 7 bases that match TRBD1. The receptor was derived from a woman aged 50 to 60 with Graves' hyperthyroidism. The CDR3 here is CASSLLGGGADYGYTF. CDR3 sequence (DNA): TGTGCCAGCAGTTTATTAGGAGGGGGCGCGGACTATGGCTACACCTTC.